One and the same sample provided the 15 T cell receptor beta chains below, sequenced in a study of blood T cell repertoires in COVID-19. This table comes from immunoSEQ multiplex PCR, and its TCRdb copy is limited to in-frame clones, with some not included. The sample includes 150,000 to 200,000 clones, 80% to 85% of them seen just once. The specimen was PBMCs or T cells enriched from blood (not recorded which). The source is a man aged 40-49 years who had recovered from COVID-19.

The chain employs TRBV19 and TRBJ1-2; D is perhaps TRBD1 (6 bases). Trimming left V 7 bases short and J 4 bases short, with 13 bases between. Germline values: CDR1 LNHDA, CDR2 SQIVND (reference sequence). The CDR3 has 13 residues. The DNA of the CDR3 is TGTGCCAGTAACCACGGACAGAGCTATGGCTACACCTTC. It specifies CASNHGQSYGYTF.

The V gene is TRBV9, the J gene TRBJ1-3, with D tentatively TRBD1 (6 bases). V lost 0 bases to trimming and J lost 5 bases, with 12 bases between them. Germline values: CDR1 SGDLS, CDR2 YYNGEE. The CDR3 is 15 amino acids. The CDR3 DNA sequence: TGTGCCAGCAGCGTAGACCGGACAGCCAGAAACACCATATATTTT. This codes for CASSVDRTARNTIYF.

V is TRBV13 and J is TRBJ2-7; possibly TRBD1 for D (6 bases). Trimming took off 0 bases at V and 6 bases at J, with 9 bases between the two ends. The CDR3 is 13 residues long. Germline assignment: CDR1 PRHDT and CDR2 FYEKMQ (reference sequence). The CDR3 region has the DNA TGTGCCAGCAGCTTAGGCAGGGGACGCGAGCAGTACTTC. Translation gives CASSLGRGREQYF.

This clone appeared once. This sequence joins TRBV7-9 and TRBJ1-5; the D gene is possibly TRBD1 (6 bases). The germline V gene encodes CDR1 SEHNR and CDR2 FQNEAQ (reference sequence). The CDR3 has 15 residues. Trimming took 6 bases from V and 3 from J, leaving 15 bases between them. The CDR3, as DNA: TGTGCCAGCAGTAACGGCAGGGGAGTCAATCAGCCCCAGCATTTT. Translated, it gives CASSNGRGVNQPQHF.

V usage is TRBV3-1 (or the pseudogene TRBV3-2) and J usage is TRBJ1-3, with no clear D. Germline values: CDR1 LGHDT, CDR2 YNNKEL (reference sequence). The CDR3 extends over 14 amino acids. Trimming shortened V by 4 bases and J by 7 bases, and 14 bases separated the two germline ends. CDR3 sequence reads: CASSPVLSGNTIYF. The CDR3, as DNA: TGTGCCAGCAGCCCCGTCTTGTCCGGGAACACCATATATTTT.

In this sample, this clone turned up a few times. The rearrangement uses TRBV7-9 and TRBJ1-2; 7 nucleotides agree with TRBD1. V shed 4 bases, J shed 7 bases, and the junction held 6 bases outside the gene matches. From germline, CDR1 is SEHNR and CDR2 FQNEAQ (reference sequence). The length of the CDR3 is 13 residues. In DNA, the CDR3 is TGTGCCAGCAGCTCGGGGACAGAGAGTGGCTACACCTTC. Its protein product is CASSSGTESGYTF.

This rearrangement joins TRBV24-1 to TRBJ2-1, with 7 bases identical to TRBD1. Trimming removed 3 bases from V and 6 bases from J; junction bases left unmatched: 13. The V gene's germline CDR1 is KGHDR and CDR2 SFDVKD. The CDR3 runs to 17 residues. The CDR3 coding sequence is TGTGCCACCAGTGATAGAGACAGGGCCAAAGCAAGCAATGAGCAGTTCTTC. This translates into CATSDRDRAKASNEQFF.

This clone was counted once. The chain employs TRBV5-6 and TRBJ2-7, with 12 nucleotides matching TRBD2. The germline CDR1 and CDR2 sequences are SGHDT and YYEEEE. V lost 2 bases to trimming and J lost 4 bases; unmatched junction nucleotides: 13. The CDR3 extends over 18 amino acids. CDR3 in DNA: TGTGCCAGCAGCTTTGGGGAAGGACTAGCGGGGCGTTTATACGAGCAGTACTTC. This codes for CASSFGEGLAGRLYEQYF.

The V gene is TRBV6-5, the J gene TRBJ2-5, with D possibly TRBD1 on 6 matching bases. This CDR3 is built from 16 residues. With 4 bases removed from V and 1 base from J, the gap between germline ends came to 16 bases. Germline V lookup: CDR1 MNHEY, CDR2 SVGAGI. CDR3 sequence (DNA): TGTGCCAGCAGTTGCCCCAGGGGACCAGTCCAAGAGACCCAGTACTTC. Translated, it gives CASSCPRGPVQETQYF.

The chain's CDR3 is CASSQESCTGELFF. The DNA of the CDR3 is TGTGCCAGCAGCCAAGAATCCTGCACCGGGGAGCTGTTTTTT. The gene calls are TRBV14 and TRBJ2-2, with D unclear. The CDR3 runs to 14 residues. V lost 0 bases, J lost 4 bases, and 6 bases lay in between. Germline V gene sequence: CDR1 SGHDN, CDR2 FVKESK.

This clone was seen only a few times. This chain links TRBV18 with TRBJ1-6; D unresolved. Trimming shortened V by 6 bases and J by 5 bases, and 14 bases separated the two germline ends. The CDR3 sequence is 15 residues long. Germline CDR1 reads KGHSH; CDR2 reads LQKENI. CDR3 sequence reads: CASSSEEADNSPLHF. The CDR3 nucleotides read TGTGCCAGCTCCTCCGAAGAGGCAGATAATTCACCCCTCCACTTT. Full variable domain (rest looked up from reference TRBV18 and TRBJ1-6): NAGVMQNPRHLVRRRGQEARLRCSPMKGHSHVYWYRQLPEEGLKFMVYLQKENIIDESGMPKERFSAEFPKEGPSILRIQQVVRGDSAAYFCASSSEEADNSPLHFGNGTRLTVT.

This clone has just a few counts. The chain uses TRBV25-1 and TRBJ1-4; D is unresolved. CDR3 length: 15 amino acids. Trimming took 2 bases from V and 0 from J, leaving 7 bases between them. The germline V gene has CDR1 MGHDK and CDR2 SYGVNS. DNA of the CDR3: TGTGCCAGCAGTGAACAGGTCACAACTAATGAAAAACTGTTTTTT. This encodes CASSEQVTTNEKLFF. Full variable domain (remainder filled in from reference TRBV25-1 and TRBJ1-4): EADIYQTPRYLVIGTGKKITLECSQTMGHDKMYWYQQDPGMELHLIHYSYGVNSTEKGDLSSESTVSRIRTEHFPLTLESARPSHTSQYLCASSEQVTTNEKLFFGSGTQLSVL.

This chain uses TRBV5-6 with TRBJ2-4; 7 nucleotides align to TRBD1. The CDR3 is made up of 16 amino acids. Germline trimming cut 3 bases from V and 6 bases from J; bases unmatched to any gene: 12. The germline CDR1 and CDR2 sequences are SGHDT and YYEEEE. CDR3 in amino acids: CASSSVDRSQGNIQYF. Written as DNA, the CDR3 is TGTGCCAGCAGCTCCGTGGACAGGAGTCAAGGAAACATTCAGTACTTC.

The genes are TRBV6-6 and TRBJ1-4; D unclear. Trimming took 0 bases from V and 6 from J, leaving 5 bases between them. The V gene's germline CDR1 is MNHNY and CDR2 SVGAGI (reference sequence). The CDR3 runs 13 residues. The CDR3 bases are TGTGCCAGCAGTTACTCATCCGATGAAAAACTGTTTTTT. It codes for CASSYSSDEKLFF.

This chain uses TRBV3-1 (or the pseudogene TRBV3-2) with TRBJ2-5, with 9 bases that match TRBD2. Germline V CDR1 and CDR2: LGHDT, YNNKEL (reference sequence). CDR3 length equals 14 residues. V lost 4 bases to trimming and J lost 3 bases; unmatched junction nucleotides: 3. The DNA of the CDR3 is TGTGCCAGCAGCCTAGCGGGGGAGAAAGAGACCCAGTACTTC. Translation: CASSLAGEKETQYF.